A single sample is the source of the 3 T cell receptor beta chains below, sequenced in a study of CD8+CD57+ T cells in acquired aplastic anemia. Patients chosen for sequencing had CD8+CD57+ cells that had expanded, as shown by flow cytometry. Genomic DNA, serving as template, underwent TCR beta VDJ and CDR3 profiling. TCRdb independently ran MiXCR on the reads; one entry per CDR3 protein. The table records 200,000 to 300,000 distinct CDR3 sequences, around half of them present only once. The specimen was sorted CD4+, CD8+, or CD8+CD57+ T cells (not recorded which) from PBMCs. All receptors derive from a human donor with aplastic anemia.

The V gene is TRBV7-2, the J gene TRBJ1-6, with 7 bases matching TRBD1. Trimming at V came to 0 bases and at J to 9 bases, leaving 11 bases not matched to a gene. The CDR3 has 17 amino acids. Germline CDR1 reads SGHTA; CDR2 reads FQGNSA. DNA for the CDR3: TGTGCCAGCAGCTTAGCGTTACAGGGGCCGGCTGGTTCACCCCTCCACTTT. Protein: CASSLALQGPAGSPLHF.

The DNA for the CDR3 is TGCGCCAGCAGCCAAGGGGACAGGGTCTATGGCTACACCTTC. This translates into CASSQGDRVYGYTF. The chain links TRBV5-1 to TRBJ1-2; 9 nucleotides agree with TRBD1. Germline CDR1 reads SGHRS; CDR2 reads YFSETQ. This CDR3 has 14 residues. Trimming cost V 4 bases and J 4 bases; bases outside gene matches: 5. Looking up the rest from reference TRBV5-1 and TRBJ1-2 gives the full variable domain: KAGVTQTPRYLIKTRGQQVTLSCSPISGHRSVSWYQQTPGQGLQFLFEYFSETQRNKGNFPGRFSGRQFSNSRSEMNVSTLELGDSALYLCASSQGDRVYGYTFGSGTRLTVV.

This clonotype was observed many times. The CDR3 DNA follows: TGTGCCAGCAGCTTAGGGGGACTCACATACGAGCAGTACTTC. It specifies CASSLGGLTYEQYF. The J gene is TRBJ2-7, the V gene TRBV7-9, with D tentatively TRBD2 (6 bases). The germline gives CDR1 SEHNR, CDR2 FQNEAQ (reference sequence). Between the trimmed V and J ends, which lost 1 base and 4 bases, there was a span of 11 bases. The CDR3 is 14 residues long.